Here is one T cell receptor (beta chain) with its context. The entry originates in a study of blood T cell repertoires in COVID-19. Using immunoSEQ multiplex PCR, the repertoire was profiled, and TCRdb retains in-frame clones only, with some absent. The repertoire includes roughly 53,000 clones, more than 75% of them detected once, and around 28% sits in the top ten. The J segment lost 4 bases and the V segment lost 6 bases, leaving 7 bases of the junction unmatched. CDR1 SQVTM and CDR2 ANQGSEA come from the germline V gene. The CDR3 consists of 13 residues. This TCR was sampled from a human donor in a cohort sampled during active COVID-19. Sequencing used peripheral blood. The chain joins TRBV29-1 to TRBJ2-3, with 7 bases fitting TRBD1. The CDR3 is CSVRQGIPDTQYF. In DNA form, the CDR3 reads TGCAGCGTGAGACAGGGAATTCCAGATACGCAGTATTTT.